What follows are 11 T cell receptor beta chains derived from one specimen sequenced in a study of identifying expanded T cells in peripheral blood. The repertoire was sequenced with immunoSEQ multiplex PCR; TCRdb's copy has only in-frame clones and lacks some. Of about 84,000 clones in the sample, 86% are singletons; the top ten hold 5.6%. The sequenced sample was blood. These TCRs come from a person aged 18 to 70 in good health.

The chain joins TRBV27 to TRBJ1-2; TRBD1 might be the D (5 bases). The ends were cut back, 6 bases at V and 2 bases at J, with 13 bases in the middle. Germline CDR1 MNHEY, CDR2 SMNVEV (reference sequence). The CDR3 extends over 14 amino acids. The CDR3 nucleotides read TGTGCCAGCAGGACCGTCGGGGGAAACTATGGCTACACCTTC. Protein sequence: CASRTVGGNYGYTF.

This chain connects TRBV20-1 to TRBJ2-3; D gene unclear. Deletions cut 3 bases from V and 6 bases from J, with 7 bases between. Germline values: CDR1 DFQATT, CDR2 SNEGSKA (reference sequence). CDR3 length equals 11 residues. CDR3: CSARAPDTQYF. The DNA of the CDR3 is TGCAGTGCTAGGGCCCCCGATACGCAGTATTTT.

The gene calls are TRBV13 and TRBJ1-1; D gene unclear. V shed 2 bases and J shed 6 bases, with 16 bases lying between them. Per germline, CDR1 PRHDT and CDR2 FYEKMQ (reference sequence). The CDR3 consists of 15 residues. Written as DNA, the CDR3 is TGTGCCAGCAGCTTAACTTTCAGGACGGCGCCTGAAGCTTTCTTT. It encodes CASSLTFRTAPEAFF. The full variable domain, completed using reference TRBV13 and TRBJ1-1, is AAGVIQSPRHLIKEKRETATLKCYPIPRHDTVYWYQQGPGQDPQFLISFYEKMQSDKGSIPDRFSAQQFSDYHSELNMSSLELGDSALYFCASSLTFRTAPEAFFGQGTRLTVV.

V and J are TRBV21-1 and TRBJ1-4; the table's D call of TRBD1 was not tested on the DNA. TRBV21-1 is a pseudogene locus. The CDR3 has 18 residues. As DNA, the CDR3 is TGTGCCAGCACCGATACCGGGACAATAACCCCCACTAATGAAAAACTGTTTTTT. Protein: CASTDTGTITPTNEKLFF.

The V gene is TRBV6-1, the J gene TRBJ2-3; D gene unclear. From germline, CDR1 is MNHNS and CDR2 SASEGT. The V gene lost 8 bases and the J gene lost 4 bases, with 7 bases spanning the gap. The CDR3 consists of 11 residues. The CDR3 bases are TGTGCCAGCCGGCTGGCAGATACGCAGTATTTT. This encodes CASRLADTQYF.

There are a few counts of this clone. The chain has TRBV11-2 and TRBJ1-2; D call uncertain. V lost 2 bases, J lost 7 bases, and 11 bases lay in between. The CDR3 spans 13 residues. CDR1 SGHAT and CDR2 FQNNGV come from the germline V gene. The CDR3 loop is CASSLIRAGGYTF. DNA for the CDR3: TGTGCCAGCAGCTTAATCCGGGCCGGTGGCTACACCTTC.

Turning to this clone: In the same sample, other DNA sequences code for this CDR3. The rearrangement links TRBV2 to TRBJ2-2; D is perhaps TRBD2 (6 bases). V lost 6 bases, J lost 6 bases, and 17 bases lay in between. This CDR3 comprises 15 residues. Looked up from germline, CDR1 is SNHLY and CDR2 is FYNNEI. The chain's CDR3 is CASRPVGGTSGELFF. DNA for the CDR3: TGTGCCAGCAGGCCCGTGGGGGGAACGTCCGGGGAGCTGTTTTTT. Combining the CDR3 with reference TRBV2 and TRBJ2-2 gives the whole variable domain EPEVTQTPSHQVTQMGQEVILRCVPISNHLYFYWYRQILGQKVEFLVSFYNNEISEKSEIFDDQFSVERPDGSNFTLKIRSTKLEDSAMYFCASRPVGGTSGELFFGEGSRLTVL.

The chain employs TRBV9 and TRBJ2-7; D possibly uses TRBD1 or TRBD2 (5 bases each). Germline CDR1 is SGDLS and CDR2 is YYNGEE. The V gene lost 0 bases and the J gene lost 2 bases, with 9 bases spanning the gap. The CDR3 contains 14 residues. In nucleotides, the CDR3 is TGTGCCAGCAGCGTAGTTGGGGGTCCCTACGAGCAGTACTTC. This codes for CASSVVGGPYEQYF.

This chain connects TRBV7-3 to TRBJ2-6; TRBD1 matches 8 bases. Germline CDR1 and CDR2: SGHTA and FQGTGA. The CDR3 is 17 amino acids. J lost 4 bases, V lost 2 bases, and 7 bases had no gene match. The CDR3, as DNA: TGTGCCAGCAGCTTATCCCGGACAGGGTCAGGGGCCAACGTCCTGACTTTC. Translation gives CASSLSRTGSGANVLTF.

Concerning this clone itself: Mismatch with germline at one junction end may stem from a read error. This chain links TRBV29-1 with TRBJ1-2; D call uncertain. There are 11 residues in the CDR3. Germline assignment: CDR1 SQVTM and CDR2 ANQGSEA. The CDR3 here is CSVEDLGMSSF. CDR3 sequence (DNA): TGCAGCGTTGAAGATCTAGGTATGAGCTCCTTC.

The chain has TRBV5-1 and TRBJ2-7; tentatively, D is TRBD2 (6 bases). Trimming stripped 4 bases from V and 2 bases from J, with 10 bases between. The CDR3 covers 13 residues. Germline V CDR1 and CDR2: SGHRS, YFSETQ. CDR3 sequence: CASSTGLTYEQYF. CDR3 in DNA: TGCGCCAGCAGCACGGGACTCACCTACGAGCAGTACTTC.